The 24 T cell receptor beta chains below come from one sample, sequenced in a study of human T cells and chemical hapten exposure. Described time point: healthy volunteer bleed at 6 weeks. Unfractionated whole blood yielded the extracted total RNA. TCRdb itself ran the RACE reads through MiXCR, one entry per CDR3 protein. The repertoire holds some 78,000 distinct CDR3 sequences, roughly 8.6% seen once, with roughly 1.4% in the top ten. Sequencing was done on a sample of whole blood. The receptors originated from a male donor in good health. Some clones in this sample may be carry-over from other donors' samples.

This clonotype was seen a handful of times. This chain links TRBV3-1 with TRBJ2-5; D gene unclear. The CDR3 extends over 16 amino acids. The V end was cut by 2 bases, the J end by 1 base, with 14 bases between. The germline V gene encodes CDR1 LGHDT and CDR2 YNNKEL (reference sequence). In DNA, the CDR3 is TGTGCCAGCAGCCAATTAAGGGCAGGCCCCCAAGAGACCCAGTACTTC. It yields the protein CASSQLRAGPQETQYF.

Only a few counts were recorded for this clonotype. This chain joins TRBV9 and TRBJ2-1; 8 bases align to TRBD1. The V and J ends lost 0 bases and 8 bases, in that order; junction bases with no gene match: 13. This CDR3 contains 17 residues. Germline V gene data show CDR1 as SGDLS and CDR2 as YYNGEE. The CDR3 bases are TGTGCCAGCAGCGTAGGGACCCGGGACAGGTCTCGGGATGAGCAGTTCTTC. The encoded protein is CASSVGTRDRSRDEQFF.

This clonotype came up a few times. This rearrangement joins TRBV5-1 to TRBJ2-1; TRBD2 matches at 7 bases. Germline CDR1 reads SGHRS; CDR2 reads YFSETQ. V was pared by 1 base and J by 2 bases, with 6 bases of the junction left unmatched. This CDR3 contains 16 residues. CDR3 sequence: CASSLRRETPYNEQFF. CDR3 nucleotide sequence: TGCGCCAGCAGCTTGAGGCGGGAGACCCCCTACAATGAGCAGTTCTTC.

CDR3 residues: CASSLVGTNEKLFF. The CDR3, as DNA: TGTGCCAGCAGCTTGGTGGGGACTAATGAAAAACTGTTTTTT. The chain recombines TRBV5-6 with TRBJ1-4; D gene ambiguous. CDR1 and CDR2 (germline): SGHDT, YYEEEE. V was cut by 0 bases and J by 2 bases, with 5 bases left in between. This CDR3 is built from 14 residues.

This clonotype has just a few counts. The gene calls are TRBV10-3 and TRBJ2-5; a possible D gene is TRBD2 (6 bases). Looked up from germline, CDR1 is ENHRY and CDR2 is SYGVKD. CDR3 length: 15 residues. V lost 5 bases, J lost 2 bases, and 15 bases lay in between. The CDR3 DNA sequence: TGTGCCATCAGTCAGGGATTGGGGGGACAAGAGACCCAGTACTTC. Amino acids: CAISQGLGGQETQYF.

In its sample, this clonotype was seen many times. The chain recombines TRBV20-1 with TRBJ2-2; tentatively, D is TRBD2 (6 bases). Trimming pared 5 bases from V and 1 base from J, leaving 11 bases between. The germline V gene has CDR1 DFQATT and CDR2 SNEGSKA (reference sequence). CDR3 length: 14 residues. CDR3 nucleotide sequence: TGCAGTGCTCCGCGCGGGGAGAACACCGGGGAGCTGTTTTTT. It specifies CSAPRGENTGELFF.

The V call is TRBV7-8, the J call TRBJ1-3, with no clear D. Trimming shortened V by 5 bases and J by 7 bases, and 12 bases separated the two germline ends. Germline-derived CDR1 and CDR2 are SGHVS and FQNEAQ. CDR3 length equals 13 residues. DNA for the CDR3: TGTGCCAGCAGCCCGATTTCCGGTAACACCATATATTTT. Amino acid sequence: CASSPISGNTIYF.

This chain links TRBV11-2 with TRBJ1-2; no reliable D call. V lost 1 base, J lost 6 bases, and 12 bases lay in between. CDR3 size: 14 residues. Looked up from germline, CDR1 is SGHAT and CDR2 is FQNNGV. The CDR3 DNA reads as TGTGCCAGCAGCTTAGGCCAGTTGGGTGATGGCTACACCTTC. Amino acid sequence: CASSLGQLGDGYTF. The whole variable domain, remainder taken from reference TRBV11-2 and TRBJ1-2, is EAGVAQSPRYKIIEKRQSVAFWCNPISGHATLYWYQQILGQGPKLLIQFQNNGVVDDSQLPKDRFSAERLKGVDSTLKIQPAKLEDSAVYLCASSLGQLGDGYTFGSGTRLTVV.

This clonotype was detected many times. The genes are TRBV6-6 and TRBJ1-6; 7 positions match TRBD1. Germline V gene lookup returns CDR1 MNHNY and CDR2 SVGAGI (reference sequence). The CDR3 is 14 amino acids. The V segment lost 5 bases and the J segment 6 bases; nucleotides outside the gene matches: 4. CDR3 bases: TGTGCCAGCAGTAGACAGGGAGGTAATTCACCCCTCCACTTT. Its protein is CASSRQGGNSPLHF.

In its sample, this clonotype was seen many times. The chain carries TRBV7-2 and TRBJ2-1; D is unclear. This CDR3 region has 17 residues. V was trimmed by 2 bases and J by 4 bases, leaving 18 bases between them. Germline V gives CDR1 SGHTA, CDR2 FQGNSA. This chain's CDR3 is CASSLNIGQDRYNEQFF. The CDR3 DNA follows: TGTGCCAGCAGCTTAAATATTGGGCAGGATAGGTACAATGAGCAGTTCTTC. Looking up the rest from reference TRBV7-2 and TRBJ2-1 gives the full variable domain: GAGVSQSPSNKVTEKGKDVELRCDPISGHTALYWYRQSLGQGLEFLIYFQGNSAPDKSGLPSDRFSAERTGGSVSTLTIQRTQQEDSAVYLCASSLNIGQDRYNEQFFGPGTRLTVL.

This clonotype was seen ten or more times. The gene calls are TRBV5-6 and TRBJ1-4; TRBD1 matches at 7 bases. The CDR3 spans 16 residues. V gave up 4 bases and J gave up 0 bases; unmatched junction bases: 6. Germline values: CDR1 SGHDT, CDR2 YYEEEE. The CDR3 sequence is CASSEGQAATNEKLFF. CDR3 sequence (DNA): TGTGCCAGCAGCGAAGGACAGGCGGCAACTAATGAAAAACTGTTTTTT.

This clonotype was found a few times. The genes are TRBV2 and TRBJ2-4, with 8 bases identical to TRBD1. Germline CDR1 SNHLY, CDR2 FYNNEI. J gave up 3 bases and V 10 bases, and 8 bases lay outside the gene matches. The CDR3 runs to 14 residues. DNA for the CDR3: TGTGCCACCTGGACAGGGCTTAGCAAAAACATTCAGTACTTC. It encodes CATWTGLSKNIQYF.

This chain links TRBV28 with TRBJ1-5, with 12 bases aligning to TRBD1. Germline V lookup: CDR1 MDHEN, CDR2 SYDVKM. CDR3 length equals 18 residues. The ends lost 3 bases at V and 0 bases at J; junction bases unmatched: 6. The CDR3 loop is CASSFGGTGGVSNQPQHF. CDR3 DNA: TGTGCCAGCAGTTTTGGTGGGACAGGGGGCGTTAGCAATCAGCCCCAGCATTTT.

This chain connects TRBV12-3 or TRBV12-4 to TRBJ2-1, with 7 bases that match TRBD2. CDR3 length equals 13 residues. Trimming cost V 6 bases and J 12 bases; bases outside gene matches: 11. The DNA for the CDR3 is TGTGCCAGCAGCTCTCGCGGGGGTATTGGGCAGTTCTTC. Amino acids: CASSSRGGIGQFF.

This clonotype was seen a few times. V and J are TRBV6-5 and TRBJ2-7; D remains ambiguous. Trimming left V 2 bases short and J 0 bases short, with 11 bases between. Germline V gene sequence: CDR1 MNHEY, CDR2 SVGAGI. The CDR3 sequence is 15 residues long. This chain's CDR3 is CASSYIGETSYEQYF. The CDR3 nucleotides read TGTGCCAGCAGTTACATCGGCGAGACCTCCTACGAGCAGTACTTC.

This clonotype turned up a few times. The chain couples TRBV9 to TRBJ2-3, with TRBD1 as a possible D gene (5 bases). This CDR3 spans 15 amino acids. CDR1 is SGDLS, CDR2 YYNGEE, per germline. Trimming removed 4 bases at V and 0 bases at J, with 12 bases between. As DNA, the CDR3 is TGTGCCAGCAGCCCCTGGACAACTAGCACAGATACGCAGTATTTT. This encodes CASSPWTTSTDTQYF.

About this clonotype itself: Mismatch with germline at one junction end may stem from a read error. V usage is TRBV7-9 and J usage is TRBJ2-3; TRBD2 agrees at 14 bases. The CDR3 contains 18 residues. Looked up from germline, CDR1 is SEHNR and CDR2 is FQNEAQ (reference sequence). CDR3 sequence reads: CASSPTRLAGGPWDTHYF. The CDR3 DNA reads TGTGCCAGCAGCCCTACCAGACTAGCGGGAGGGCCGTGGGATACGCATTATTTT.

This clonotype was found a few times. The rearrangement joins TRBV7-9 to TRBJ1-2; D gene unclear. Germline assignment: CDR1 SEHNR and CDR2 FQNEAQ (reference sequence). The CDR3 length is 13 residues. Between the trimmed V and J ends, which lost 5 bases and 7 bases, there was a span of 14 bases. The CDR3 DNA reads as TGTGCCAGCAGCAAACCCCCCGGCGGTGGCTACACCTTC. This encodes CASSKPPGGGYTF.

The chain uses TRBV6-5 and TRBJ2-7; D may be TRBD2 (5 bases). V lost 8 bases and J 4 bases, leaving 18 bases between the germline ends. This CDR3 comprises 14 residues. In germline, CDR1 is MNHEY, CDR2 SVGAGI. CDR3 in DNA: TGTGCCAGCTCTCAACTAGTACCGAATTACGAGCAGTACTTC. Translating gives CASSQLVPNYEQYF.

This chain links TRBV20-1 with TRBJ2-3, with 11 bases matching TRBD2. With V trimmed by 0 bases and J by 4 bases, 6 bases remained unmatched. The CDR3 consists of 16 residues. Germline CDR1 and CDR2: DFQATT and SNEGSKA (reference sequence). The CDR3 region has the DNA TGCAGTGCTAGAGATGTCTTAGCGGGAGGGCCAGATACGCAGTATTTT. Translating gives CSARDVLAGGPDTQYF.

The chain's CDR3 is CASSFPLAFDYNEQFF. The CDR3, as DNA: TGTGCCAGCAGTTTCCCACTAGCGTTCGACTACAATGAGCAGTTCTTC. The chain couples TRBV12-3 or TRBV12-4 to TRBJ2-1, with 7 bases fitting TRBD2. This CDR3 has 16 amino acids. V gave up 3 bases and J gave up 3 bases; unmatched junction bases: 8.

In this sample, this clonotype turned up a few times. CDR3 bases: TGTGCCAGCAGTGACGTTGGAGGGGGGGGCAATGAGCAGTTCTTC. Translation: CASSDVGGGGNEQFF. The rearrangement uses TRBV6-4 and TRBJ2-1; the D gene is possibly TRBD2 (7 bases). The germline V gene has CDR1 MRHNA and CDR2 SNTAGT. V lost 2 bases and J lost 6, with 14 bases in between. The CDR3 totals 15 residues.

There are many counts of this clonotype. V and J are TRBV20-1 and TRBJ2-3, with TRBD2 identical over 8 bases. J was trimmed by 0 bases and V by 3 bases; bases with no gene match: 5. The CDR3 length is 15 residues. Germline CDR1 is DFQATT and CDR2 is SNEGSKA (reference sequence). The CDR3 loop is CSASFGGASTDTQYF. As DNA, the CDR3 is TGCAGTGCTAGTTTCGGGGGGGCCAGCACAGATACGCAGTATTTT.

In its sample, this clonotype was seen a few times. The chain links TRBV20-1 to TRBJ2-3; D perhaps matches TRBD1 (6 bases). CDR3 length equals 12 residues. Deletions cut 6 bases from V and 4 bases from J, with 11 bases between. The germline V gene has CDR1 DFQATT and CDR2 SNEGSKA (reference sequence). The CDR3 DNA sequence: TGCAGTGCCCTTGGACAGCCAGATACGCAGTATTTT. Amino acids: CSALGQPDTQYF.